The 8 T cell receptor beta chains below all came from one sample that was sequenced in a study of shared clonotypes between healthy human individuals. The protocol was immunoSEQ multiplex PCR, while the TCRdb copy is restricted to in-frame clones and leaves out a portion. The repertoire has 300,000 or so clones, approximately 74% of them found once; the top ten carry 10%. The sequenced sample was memory CD4+ T cells sorted from blood. Specified subset: CD45RA-negative fraction. The receptors shown here come from a man aged 25-40 years in good health.

This chain connects TRBV2 to TRBJ1-1; a possible D gene is TRBD1 (5 bases). Germline V gene lookup returns CDR1 SNHLY and CDR2 FYNNEI. V was shortened by 8 bases and J by 4 bases, with 17 bases between the two germline ends. This CDR3 contains 14 residues. Here the CDR3 reads CASDSGGIGTEAFF. The CDR3 DNA is TGTGCCAGCGACTCCGGGGGAATTGGCACTGAAGCTTTCTTT.

The sample holds many counts of this clone. The CDR3, as DNA: TGTGCCAGCACGCCCCGAACAGGAAGCACTGAAGCTTTCTTT. Protein: CASTPRTGSTEAFF. The chain employs TRBV2 and TRBJ1-1, with a weak D call TRBD1 (5 bases). Looked up from germline, CDR1 is SNHLY and CDR2 is FYNNEI. The CDR3 covers 14 residues. The V and J ends lost 7 bases and 4 bases respectively, with 16 bases between them.

The chain links TRBV11-2 to TRBJ1-2; 8 bases are a match to TRBD1. The V and J ends lost 6 bases and 8 bases, in that order; junction bases with no gene match: 8. CDR3 length equals 13 residues. Looked up from germline, CDR1 is SGHAT and CDR2 is FQNNGV. CDR3 in amino acids: CASRMDRVQGYTF. The DNA for the CDR3 is TGTGCCAGCAGAATGGACAGGGTCCAAGGCTACACCTTC.

This clone was counted a single time. This chain links TRBV20-1 with TRBJ2-1; D ambiguous. CDR1 and CDR2 from the germline V gene are DFQATT and SNEGSKA (reference sequence). V was pared by 2 bases and J by 13 bases, with 12 bases between. The CDR3 runs 11 residues. The CDR3 is CSARLTETQFF. The CDR3 DNA sequence: TGCAGTGCTAGACTGACTGAAACACAGTTCTTC.

The chain is built from TRBV6-5 and TRBJ2-5; D unclear. Deletions cut 2 bases from V and 3 bases from J, with 13 bases between. This CDR3 has 15 residues. CDR1 MNHEY and CDR2 SVGAGI come from the germline V gene. The CDR3 coding sequence is TGTGCCAGCAGTTACGGGGTCGCGACCAAAGAGACCCAGTACTTC. Protein sequence: CASSYGVATKETQYF.

The CDR3 loop is CASSLASGMTYNEQFF. The CDR3 nucleotides are TGCGCCAGCAGCTTGGCTAGCGGGATGACCTACAATGAGCAGTTCTTC. The rearrangement uses TRBV5-1 and TRBJ2-1, with 9 bases aligning to TRBD2. V lost 0 bases to trimming and J lost 2 bases; unmatched junction nucleotides: 3. This CDR3 comprises 16 residues. In germline, CDR1 is SGHRS, CDR2 YFSETQ. The variable domain in full, with the rest retrieved from reference TRBV5-1 and TRBJ2-1, is KAGVTQTPRYLIKTRGQQVTLSCSPISGHRSVSWYQQTPGQGLQFLFEYFSETQRNKGNFPGRFSGRQFSNSRSEMNVSTLELGDSALYLCASSLASGMTYNEQFFGPGTRLTVL.

V and J are TRBV7-3 and TRBJ1-3; the D is unclear. CDR1 is SGHTA and CDR2 is FQGTGA in the germline V gene. There are 13 residues in the CDR3. V was cut by 4 bases and J by 8 bases, with 12 bases left in between. The CDR3 sequence: CASSSREADTIYF. CDR3 DNA sequence: TGTGCCAGCAGCTCCCGGGAGGCAGACACCATATATTTT.

CDR3 protein: CAWSGSSNQPQHF. The CDR3 DNA follows: TGTGCCTGGAGTGGTAGTAGCAATCAGCCCCAGCATTTT. The V and J genes are TRBV30 and TRBJ1-5; D is uncertain. The germline gives CDR1 GTSNPN, CDR2 SVGIG (reference sequence). Deletions cut 1 base from V and 0 bases from J, with 4 bases between. CDR3 length: 13 residues. Drawing the rest from reference TRBV30 and TRBJ1-5, the complete variable domain is SQTIHQWPATLVQPVGSPLSLECTVEGTSNPNLYWYRQAAGRGLQLLFYSVGIGQISSEVPQNLSASRPQDRQFILSSKKLLLSDSGFYLCAWSGSSNQPQHFGDGTRLSIL.